This record covers a single T cell receptor (beta chain). The target antigen is unknown. This CDR3 has 15 amino acids. The germline V gene has CDR1 SGHAT and CDR2 FQNNGV. The V end lost 2 bases, the J end lost 4 bases, and 15 bases lay between the germline ends. These data originate in a study of cytomegalovirus exposure and HLA in healthy donors. Points from the study as a whole: A later analysis appeared to link common viral pathogens to several of the most significant clusters. In an earlier analysis, in approximately 570 donors, most V segments appeared productive either ~87% or ~30% of the time.

60 Vbeta and 13 Jbeta primers were used in PCR. The repertoire was sequenced with immunoSEQ multiplex PCR; TCRdb's copy has only in-frame clones and lacks some. The table lists about 200,000 clones, 82% of them singletons. Material: PBMCs. This receptor was identified in a woman aged 45 to 65 in good health and CMV-seropositive. The chain carries TRBV11-2 and TRBJ2-7; D gene uncertain. CDR3 loop: CASSLRGDARYEQYF. CDR3 bases: TGTGCCAGCAGCTTAAGAGGAGATGCTCGATACGAGCAGTACTTC.